The 17 T cell receptor beta chains in this list originate from one sample, sequenced in a study of T cell responses to AZD1222 COVID-19 vaccine. The table came from immunoSEQ multiplex PCR; TCRdb's copy has only in-frame clones and leaves some out. The data show about 150,000 clones, 90% seen once. Sequenced here: peripheral blood, sampled on day 0 of AZD1222 vaccination. The receptors derive from an adult in good health.

On this clone: The same CDR3 arises from other DNA sequences in this sample as well. This CDR3 reads CATSDAGRSYEQYF. CDR3 in DNA: TGTGCCACCAGTGATGCTGGGAGGTCCTACGAGCAGTACTTC. The J gene is TRBJ2-7, the V gene TRBV24-1, with D perhaps TRBD2 (6 bases). From germline, CDR1 is KGHDR and CDR2 SFDVKD. The CDR3 loop spans 14 amino acids. With 3 bases removed from V and 1 base from J, the gap between germline ends came to 9 bases.

The rearrangement joins TRBV27 to TRBJ1-2; no clear D. CDR1 is MNHEY and CDR2 is SMNVEV in the germline V gene (reference sequence). Trimming took off 5 bases at V and 6 bases at J, with 13 bases between the two ends. The CDR3 extends over 13 amino acids. The CDR3 DNA follows: TGTGCCAGCAGTCCCACTGATTCGGATGGCTACACCTTC. It encodes CASSPTDSDGYTF.

The chain recombines TRBV7-3 with TRBJ2-3; 7 positions agree with TRBD2. The CDR3 is 17 residues long. Trimming took 1 base from V and 1 from J; bases not matched to a gene: 8. Looked up from germline, CDR1 is SGHTA and CDR2 is FQGTGA. The CDR3 region has the DNA TGTGCCAGCAGCTTAAGGGGTAGCGGGCGTGGCACAGATACGCAGTATTTT. Its translation: CASSLRGSGRGTDTQYF.

This rearrangement joins TRBV9 to TRBJ2-1; TRBD2 might be the D (5 bases). Between the trimmed V and J ends, which lost 4 bases and 10 bases, there was a span of 18 bases. The CDR3 is made up of 14 amino acids. Looked up from germline, CDR1 is SGDLS and CDR2 is YYNGEE. The CDR3 reads CASSFTVGSREQFF. In nucleotides, the CDR3 is TGTGCCAGCAGCTTCACTGTGGGGAGTAGGGAGCAGTTCTTC.

This sequence joins TRBV5-4 and TRBJ2-1, with 9 bases lining up with TRBD1. V was pared by 4 bases and J by 5 bases, with 4 bases of the junction left unmatched. The CDR3 length is 14 residues. Per germline, CDR1 SGHNT and CDR2 YYREEE (reference sequence). Here the CDR3 reads CASSGTGPDNEQFF. The CDR3 DNA follows: TGTGCCAGCAGCGGGACAGGGCCGGACAATGAGCAGTTCTTC.

The chain uses TRBV5-1 and TRBJ2-1; TRBD1 agrees at 10 bases. Trimming cost V 0 bases and J 4 bases; bases outside gene matches: 7. The CDR3 is 17 residues long. Germline loops: CDR1 SGHRS, CDR2 YFSETQ. In nucleotides, the CDR3 is TGCGCCAGCAGCTTGGTAGCATGGACAGGGGGATACAATGAGCAGTTCTTC. Amino acids: CASSLVAWTGGYNEQFF.

This chain connects TRBV12-3 or TRBV12-4 to TRBJ1-2; 7 bases map to TRBD1. Trimming removed 3 bases from V and 8 bases from J; junction bases left unmatched: 6. This CDR3 has 13 residues. Written as DNA, the CDR3 is TGTGCCAGCAGTTTCAACAGGGGTGACGGCTACACCTTC. Its protein product is CASSFNRGDGYTF.

The rearrangement uses TRBV2 and TRBJ2-1; possibly TRBD2 for D (7 bases). With 4 bases removed from V and 3 bases from J, the gap between germline ends came to 13 bases. This CDR3 is 15 amino acids long. CDR1 is SNHLY, CDR2 FYNNEI, per germline. The CDR3 nucleotides are TGTGCCAGCAGTGTATCGGGGGGCTACTACAATGAGCAGTTCTTC. Translating it yields CASSVSGGYYNEQFF.

This chain joins TRBV10-2 and TRBJ2-3, with D possibly matching TRBD2 (6 bases). The V gene's germline CDR1 is WSHSY and CDR2 SAAADI. V was clipped by 0 bases and J by 0 bases, with 7 bases between them. The CDR3 is 15 residues long. In DNA, the CDR3 is TGCGCCAGCAGTGAGTCTAGCGGAAGCACAGATACGCAGTATTTT. Encoded protein: CASSESSGSTDTQYF.

The J gene is TRBJ1-4, the V gene TRBV14; 7 nucleotides match TRBD1. The CDR3 covers 17 residues. Trimming at V came to 4 bases and at J to 2 bases, leaving 10 bases not matched to a gene. Germline CDR1 is SGHDN and CDR2 is FVKESK. The CDR3 coding sequence is TGTGCCAGCAGCCGTTTCTTGACAGGGTCCACTAATGAAAAACTGTTTTTT. Translating it yields CASSRFLTGSTNEKLFF.

The CDR3 bases are TGTGCCAGCAGCCAAGATCGGTCCCACGACGACAGGGACAATCAGCCCCAGCATTTT. This sequence encodes CASSQDRSHDDRDNQPQHF. The chain joins TRBV14 to TRBJ1-5, with 7 nucleotides matching TRBD1. CDR1 SGHDN and CDR2 FVKESK come from the germline V gene. V was pared by 0 bases and J by 3 bases, with 14 bases of the junction left unmatched. The CDR3 contains 19 residues.

Worth noting for this clone: Distinct nucleotide sequences in the sample also encode this CDR3. V is TRBV7-2 and J is TRBJ1-1, with D possibly matching TRBD1 (5 bases). The germline CDR1 and CDR2 sequences are SGHTA and FQGNSA. Trimming stripped 0 bases from V and 4 bases from J, with 6 bases between. CDR3 size: 13 residues. The DNA of the CDR3 is TGTGCCAGCAGCTTAGCTAGGGGCACTGAAGCTTTCTTT. Residues: CASSLARGTEAFF.

The chain employs TRBV18 and TRBJ2-5; 9 bases line up with TRBD1. The CDR3 totals 23 residues. V shed 3 bases, J shed 5 bases, and the junction held 31 bases outside the gene matches. Germline CDR1 and CDR2: KGHSH and LQKENI. The CDR3 DNA reads as TGTGCCAGCTCACCGTGGACAGGGGCGGTATTTGGAAAGACACCTTATTTCCGGGAGACCCAGTACTTC. Its protein is CASSPWTGAVFGKTPYFRETQYF.

The chain joins TRBV6-2 or TRBV6-3 to TRBJ2-1, with unresolved D. The CDR3 is made up of 15 amino acids. Germline CDR1 MNHEY, CDR2 SVGEGT. Trimming removed 2 bases from V and 8 bases from J, with 16 bases in between. CDR3 nucleotide sequence: TGTGCCAGCAGTTACCCGGCTCTAGAGTCCCATGAGCAGTTCTTC. This encodes CASSYPALESHEQFF.

The chain joins TRBV4-1 to TRBJ1-3, with D maybe TRBD1 (6 bases). Germline-derived CDR1 and CDR2 are MGHRA and YSYEKL. The CDR3 has 16 residues. Trimming cost V 6 bases and J 0 bases, with 15 bases left between them. CDR3 loop: CASSPGHASSGNTIYF. In DNA form, the CDR3 reads TGCGCCAGCAGTCCGGGACATGCCAGCTCTGGAAACACCATATATTTT.

V and J are TRBV28 and TRBJ1-6, with 8 bases fitting TRBD1. Germline CDR1 MDHEN, CDR2 SYDVKM. The CDR3 extends over 15 amino acids. Trimming removed 5 bases from V and 7 bases from J; junction bases left unmatched: 7. The CDR3 nucleotides read TGTGCCAGCAGTGTACAGGGGGGAGGCAATTCACCCCTCCACTTT. Protein sequence: CASSVQGGGNSPLHF.

V is TRBV6-5 and J is TRBJ1-2, with a tentative D call TRBD1 (6 bases). Germline loops: CDR1 MNHEY, CDR2 SVGAGI. CDR3 length equals 12 residues. The ends were cut back, 6 bases at V and 12 bases at J, with 17 bases in the middle. The CDR3 region has the DNA TGTGCCAGCAGGCCCGAAACAGGGTCCCACACCTTC. Protein sequence: CASRPETGSHTF.